This TCR beta chain was identified in a study of cytomegalovirus exposure and HLA in healthy donors. The table came from immunoSEQ multiplex PCR; TCRdb's copy has only in-frame clones and leaves some out. This sample has approximately 41,000 clones; 80% to 95% occur once, and the top ten carry around 3.2%. The V and J ends lost 2 bases and 3 bases respectively, with 4 bases between them. The CDR3 is made up of 12 amino acids. Germline V CDR1 and CDR2: SEHNR, FQNEAQ (reference sequence). This clonotype was obtained from a man aged 18 to 29 in good health and CMV-seronegative. The genes are TRBV7-9 and TRBJ1-1; D gene uncertain. The sample comprised PBMCs. CDR3 loop: CASSLHHTEAFF. In nucleotides, the CDR3 is TGTGCCAGCAGCTTACATCACACTGAAGCTTTCTTT.